This TCR beta chain stems from a study of beta chain features in type 1 diabetes (dated by TCRdb to 2016 to 2018). General notes on the study: Mean age, gender distribution, total cell number and subset yield did not differ between patients and healthy donors. A total of 100 million to 110 million sorted cells were examined across all samples, and a strong correlation was observed between cell number per subset and RNA yield. The study compared TCRB repertoires of sorted circulating CD4+ T cell subsets between recently diagnosed type 1 diabetes patients and matched healthy donors. Regulatory and stem cell-like memory subsets were isolated from only 8 patients and roughly 8 healthy donors, whereas naive and central memory subsets came from all 28 donors.

The entire amount of isolated RNA was reverse transcribed using the High Capacity cDNA Reverse Transcription Kit, so the sequenced TCRB transcripts were expressed ones. Deep immunoSEQ sequencing was performed on naive, central memory and regulatory T cell samples, with an average of around 3.4 million total reads per sample. After sorted cells were lysed in RLT buffer, RNA was extracted with DNase-treated RNeasy Micro or Mini kits, with the choice depending on cell number. To prevent cross-contamination, every cell subset was processed on its own, while patient and healthy donor samples were processed together. The immunoSEQ multiplex PCR was used to amplify TCRB sequences from cDNA, generating 87-bp fragments that spanned the CDR3 region. Amplicons were sequenced on the Illumina HiSeq platform. Per the authors' processing: Synthetic template baselines were used to correct PCR bias computationally, reads within Hamming distance 2 were collapsed, and singletons that could not be merged were discarded. By aligning reads against IMGT, V, D and J genes, CDR3 length, and insertions or deletions at six rearrangement sites were assigned. Within each subset, clonotype counts were normalized to sorted cell number, and only after that were true diversity and Gini coefficients computed with the tcR R package. Repertoire sharing was quantified using the overlap coefficient calculated on TCRB nucleotide sequences. As a proxy for the pre-selection repertoire, out-of-frame TCRB sequences from naive cells were analyzed. TCRdb mirrors the immuneACCESS table, restricted to in-frame sequences. Some clones are absent from its copies; in checked studies, under half trace to an unresolved V gene, and the reason for the others is unknown. The V and J calls and clone size come from that table; D and trimming were worked out from the DNA. This sample has hundreds of thousands of clones in its table, and 25% to 35% of those were observed once. The ten largest clones represent 0.065% of the sample.

Broad study findings and their caveats: Naive, central memory and regulatory TCRB repertoires appeared more similar among patients than among healthy donors. Patients with type 1 diabetes made fewer insertions and deleted more nucleotides at VDJ recombination sites, implying thymic rearrangement abnormalities. PCR might favor shorter templates, but patient and control samples were amplified and corrected together, so any skew would affect both groups equally. Because cDNA was sequenced instead of genomic DNA, highly expressing activated cells could be over-represented, though the groups showed no difference in activation or CD3 levels. In all four CD4+ subsets, TCRB CDR3 length was moderately but significantly shorter in type 1 diabetes patients. Because the HLA sub-analyses included only small numbers of individuals, any influence of HLA type on TCRB rearrangement was left unresolved.

Each donor gave one peripheral blood draw, approximately 110 mL on average, collected into heparinised tubes. Naive, central memory, regulatory and stem cell-like memory CD4+ T cells were sorted on a BD FACSAria II using a panel including CD45RO, CCR7, CD25, CD127, CD95 and CD27. A purity above 95% was achieved for all sorted populations. Right away, PBMCs were isolated by Lymphoprep density gradient centrifugation and were stained directly, with no culture step. Samples were stained and sorted in pairs, with one healthy donor and one patient per experiment, so that batch effects were minimized. A remark on this clone: What antigen it recognizes has not been identified. Base quality data are lacking; no much larger clone is found one base away.

The sequenced sample consisted of naive CD4+ T cells from blood. This specimen's cell subset or site label, interpreted: true naive CD4+ T cells. This receptor was identified in a man between 18 and 35 years old in good health.

The DNA reads TGTGCCAGCAGCGATCGGGACGTGGGCACAGATACGCAGTATTTT. It specifies CASSDRDVGTDTQYF. Rearrangement joined TRBV7-9 to TRBJ2-3, with the D gene possibly TRBD1 or TRBD2, each one fitting 5 bases. CDR1 and CDR2 were assigned from the germline V gene (reference sequence) as SEHNR and FQNEAQ. Taken from cysteine to phenylalanine, the CDR3 has 15 residues. Left in the record is the CDR3 DNA by itself, 45 bases read in frame from the first base. Trimming at the junction amounts to 5 bases on V and 1 base on J, and the germline ends lie 13 bases apart.